The 31 T cell receptor beta chains reported below all come from one sample, sequenced in a study of T cells in Graves' hyperthyroidism and ophthalmopathy. RNA transcripts served as the template for amplifying TCR beta CDR3 regions. RT-PCR in the first round (using the HTBI primer set) targeted the TCR CDR3. MiXCR, run by TCRdb on the multiplex PCR reads, gives a single entry per CDR3 protein. The data show about 380,000 distinct CDR3 sequences, about 13% seen once. Sequenced sample: blood. The origin of the receptors is a man aged 30 to 39 with Graves' hyperthyroidism that later progressed to Graves' ophthalmopathy.

This chain uses TRBV5-1 with TRBJ1-6; unclear D gene. Germline-derived CDR1 and CDR2 are SGHRS and YFSETQ. The CDR3 is made up of 16 amino acids. Trimming took 0 bases from V and 2 from J, leaving 9 bases between them. The CDR3 is CASSLGAGTYNSPLHF. Here the CDR3 DNA reads TGCGCCAGCAGCTTGGGGGCTGGAACCTATAATTCACCCCTCCACTTT. The full variable domain, with the rest looked up from reference TRBV5-1 and TRBJ1-6, is KAGVTQTPRYLIKTRGQQVTLSCSPISGHRSVSWYQQTPGQGLQFLFEYFSETQRNKGNFPGRFSGRQFSNSRSEMNVSTLELGDSALYLCASSLGAGTYNSPLHFGNGTRLTVT.

V gene TRBV24-1 combines with J gene TRBJ2-1, with D possibly matching TRBD1 (5 bases). The CDR3 is made up of 15 amino acids. V gave up 3 bases and J gave up 0 bases, with 8 bases separating them. Per the germline V gene, CDR1 is KGHDR and CDR2 is SFDVKD. The CDR3 bases are TGTGCCACCAGTGATCGACAGTCCTCCTACAATGAGCAGTTCTTC. Translated, it gives CATSDRQSSYNEQFF.

Turning to this clonotype: Being one base from a much bigger clone, this may be a read error. This chain connects TRBV18 to TRBJ2-1, with 7 positions matching TRBD1. CDR3 size: 13 residues. In germline, CDR1 is KGHSH, CDR2 LQKENI. Unmatched junction bases numbered 10, after V lost 5 bases and J lost 12 bases. In nucleotides, the CDR3 is TGTGCCAGCTCATCCCGACAGGGAGATGGGCAGTTCTTC. Translating it yields CASSSRQGDGQFF.

This chain uses TRBV3-1 with TRBJ2-4, with TRBD2 identical over 15 bases. The V segment lost 2 bases and the J segment 0 bases; nucleotides outside the gene matches: 8. Germline V gene sequence: CDR1 LGHDT, CDR2 YNNKEL (reference sequence). The CDR3 contains 20 residues. CDR3 bases: TGTGCCAGCAGCCAACATCCCGGGACTAGCGGGGGGCCAGCCAAAAACATTCAGTACTTC. Residues: CASSQHPGTSGGPAKNIQYF.

This clonotype was counted at least ten times. V and J are TRBV28 and TRBJ1-4; D ambiguous. V lost 6 bases to trimming and J lost 8 bases, with 13 bases between them. Germline V lookup: CDR1 MDHEN, CDR2 SYDVKM. This CDR3 has 13 residues. The CDR3 sequence: CASSPLGDEKLFF. For the CDR3, the DNA is TGTGCCAGCAGCCCTCTGGGAGACGAAAAACTGTTTTTT.

This clonotype was recorded many times. V and J are TRBV7-9 and TRBJ2-7, with a weak D call TRBD2 (5 bases). This CDR3 has 14 residues. Germline V lookup: CDR1 SEHNR, CDR2 FQNEAQ (reference sequence). Trimming cost V 7 bases and J 2 bases, with 15 bases left between them. The CDR3 reads CASTLAGSPYEQYF. The DNA for the CDR3 is TGTGCCAGCACCCTAGCCGGGTCCCCCTACGAGCAGTACTTC. Together with reference TRBV7-9 and TRBJ2-7, the CDR3 gives the full variable domain: DTGVSQNPRHKITKRGQNVTFRCDPISEHNRLYWYRQTLGQGPEFLTYFQNEAQLEKSRLLSDRFSAERPKGSFSTLEIQRTEQGDSAMYLCASTLAGSPYEQYFGPGTRLTVT.

This chain uses TRBV2 with TRBJ2-5, with D perhaps being TRBD1 or TRBD2 (5 bases each). The germline gives CDR1 SNHLY, CDR2 FYNNEI. Trimming pared 6 bases from V and 5 bases from J, leaving 19 bases between. This CDR3 has 15 amino acids. CDR3: CASRTPGPSQETQYF. DNA for the CDR3: TGTGCCAGCAGGACTCCGGGACCGTCACAGGAGACCCAGTACTTC. The full variable domain, in which reference TRBV2 and TRBJ2-5 provide the parts outside the CDR3, is EPEVTQTPSHQVTQMGQEVILRCVPISNHLYFYWYRQILGQKVEFLVSFYNNEISEKSEIFDDQFSVERPDGSNFTLKIRSTKLEDSAMYFCASRTPGPSQETQYFGPGTRLLVL.

The V gene is TRBV7-9, the J gene TRBJ2-2, with D hard to call. CDR1 SEHNR and CDR2 FQNEAQ come from the germline V gene (reference sequence). The CDR3 contains 16 residues. V lost 0 bases, J lost 0 bases, and 8 bases lay in between. CDR3 region: CASSLAQIANTGELFF. CDR3 coding DNA: TGTGCCAGCAGCTTAGCACAGATCGCGAACACCGGGGAGCTGTTTTTT. The variable domain in full, with the rest retrieved from reference TRBV7-9 and TRBJ2-2, is DTGVSQNPRHKITKRGQNVTFRCDPISEHNRLYWYRQTLGQGPEFLTYFQNEAQLEKSRLLSDRFSAERPKGSFSTLEIQRTEQGDSAMYLCASSLAQIANTGELFFGEGSRLTVL.

Only a few counts were recorded for this clonotype. The chain employs TRBV14 and TRBJ2-4; D remains ambiguous. The CDR3 runs to 11 residues. From germline, CDR1 is SGHDN and CDR2 FVKESK. The ends were cut back, 7 bases at V and 15 bases at J, with 16 bases in the middle. This chain's CDR3 is CASILGPLPYF. For the CDR3, the DNA is TGTGCCAGCATCCTTGGACCGTTACCGTACTTC.

Regarding this clonotype: This may be a read error, as it is one base from a much larger clone. The chain uses TRBV7-9 and TRBJ2-1; D gene uncertain. The DNA end lines up better with TRBJ2-7; the J call may be wrong. CDR1 and CDR2 from the germline V gene are SEHNR and FQNEAQ (reference sequence). The CDR3 covers 15 residues. CDR3: CASSLFWGSYPEQYF. The CDR3 DNA sequence: TGTGCCAGCAGCTTATTTTGGGGATCCTACCCTGAGCAGTACTTC.

The chain recombines TRBV18 with TRBJ2-1, with a tentative D call TRBD1 (5 bases). CDR3 length: 15 residues. V lost 4 bases, J lost 2 bases, and 12 bases lay in between. CDR1 is KGHSH and CDR2 is LQKENI in the germline V gene. This CDR3 is CASSRGGSPYNEQFF. The CDR3 bases are TGTGCCAGCTCACGGGGCGGCTCCCCCTACAATGAGCAGTTCTTC.

V and J are TRBV29-1 and TRBJ2-3, with a weak D call TRBD2 (6 bases). The CDR3 is 15 residues long. Germline CDR1 is SQVTM and CDR2 is ANQGSEA. V lost 2 bases to trimming and J lost 0 bases, with 12 bases between them. The CDR3 bases are TGCAGCGTTGAATGGCGGGGCACTAGCACAGATACGCAGTATTTT. It yields the protein CSVEWRGTSTDTQYF.

This clonotype has at least ten counts. The V and J genes are TRBV28 and TRBJ2-5; no clear D. The CDR3 length is 13 residues. The germline V and J ends were trimmed by 2 bases and 7 bases, with 11 bases remaining between them. Germline loops: CDR1 MDHEN, CDR2 SYDVKM. CDR3 in amino acids: CASSLGEAGTQYF. CDR3 nucleotides: TGTGCCAGCAGTTTAGGGGAAGCCGGGACCCAGTACTTC.

J is TRBJ2-3 and V is TRBV27; TRBD2 matches 11 bases. V trimming: 5 bases; J trimming: 6 bases; junction bases outside the gene matches: 10. The CDR3 is 16 residues long. Germline CDR1 and CDR2: MNHEY and SMNVEV (reference sequence). The CDR3 coding sequence is TGTGCCAGCAGTCAATATGGGGGACTAGCGGCGGATACGCAGTATTTT. It is translated as CASSQYGGLAADTQYF.

Ten or more counts support this clonotype. The gene calls are TRBV12-3 or TRBV12-4 and TRBJ2-3; 9 positions match TRBD1. CDR3 length: 15 amino acids. The V segment lost 1 base and the J segment 2 bases; nucleotides outside the gene matches: 1. CDR3 residues: CASSLGDRDTDTQYF. The CDR3 nucleotides are TGTGCCAGCAGTTTAGGGGACAGGGACACAGATACGCAGTATTTT.

This clonotype was seen at least ten times. The chain is built from TRBV6-1 and TRBJ1-2; D may be TRBD1 (5 bases). The germline gives CDR1 MNHNS, CDR2 SASEGT. The CDR3 length is 15 residues. V lost 7 bases and J 2 bases, leaving 17 bases between the germline ends. CDR3 DNA sequence: TGTGCCAGCACCGAGGGGCAGCGGATAAACTATGGCTACACCTTC. Protein: CASTEGQRINYGYTF.

V gene TRBV20-1 combines with J gene TRBJ2-3; a possible D gene is TRBD1 (5 bases). The germline V and J ends were trimmed by 0 bases and 4 bases, with 11 bases remaining between them. The CDR3 extends over 14 amino acids. Germline assignment: CDR1 DFQATT and CDR2 SNEGSKA (reference sequence). DNA of the CDR3: TGCAGTGCTAGAGAGAAGGGGTCGGCAGATACGCAGTATTTT. Translating it yields CSAREKGSADTQYF.

Ten or more counts support this clonotype. V is TRBV5-1 and J is TRBJ2-4, with D perhaps matching TRBD1 (6 bases). Trimming removed 4 bases at V and 3 bases at J, with 11 bases between. Germline assignment: CDR1 SGHRS and CDR2 YFSETQ. The CDR3 runs 14 residues. CDR3 nucleotides: TGCGCCAGCAGCACCGGACAGAACAAAAACATTCAGTACTTC. Encoded protein: CASSTGQNKNIQYF.

This clonotype was recorded a few times. It may be a read error: a sequence one base away is much more abundant. The rearrangement uses TRBV11-2 and TRBJ1-4; D unresolved. CDR3 length equals 15 residues. Trimming cost V 6 bases and J 2 bases, with 13 bases left between them. In germline, CDR1 is SGHAT, CDR2 FQNNGV. The CDR3 nucleotides read TGTGCCAGCAGGTTACGTTTGGGGACTAATGAAAAACTGTTTTTT. It encodes CASRLRLGTNEKLFF. The whole variable domain, filled in from reference TRBV11-2 and TRBJ1-4, reads EAGVAQSPRYKIIEKRQSVAFWCNPISGHATLYWYQQILGQGPKLLIQFQNNGVVDDSQLPKDRFSAERLKGVDSTLKIQPAKLEDSAVYLCASRLRLGTNEKLFFGSGTQLSVL.

This clonotype was counted only a few times. The chain joins TRBV20-1 to TRBJ2-1, with TRBD1 matching 11 bases. With V trimmed by 7 bases and J by 7 bases, 12 bases remained unmatched. CDR3 length: 15 residues. Germline CDR1 DFQATT, CDR2 SNEGSKA (reference sequence). In DNA form, the CDR3 reads TGCAGTGGGGCAGGGCCGGGACAGGGGGTAAATGAGCAGTTCTTC. Residues: CSGAGPGQGVNEQFF.

This clonotype was observed a handful of times. A read error may explain this, as a much larger clone is one base away. The V call is TRBV7-2, the J call TRBJ2-3; tentatively, D is TRBD1 or TRBD2 (6 bases each). Deletions cut 3 bases from V and 4 bases from J, with 8 bases between. The CDR3 covers 13 residues. CDR1 is SGHTA, CDR2 FQGNSA, per germline. The CDR3 is CASSFRGADTQYF. CDR3 nucleotide sequence: TGTGCCAGCAGCTTTAGGGGGGCAGATACGCAGTATTTT.

This clonotype was seen repeatedly, ten times or more. The CDR3 loop is CASSYGQVNTEAFF. As DNA, the CDR3 is TGTGCCAGCAGCTACGGACAGGTTAACACTGAAGCTTTCTTT. The genes are TRBV12-3 or TRBV12-4 and TRBJ1-1; the match to TRBD1 covers 7 bases. V shed 6 bases, J shed 2 bases, and the junction held 6 bases outside the gene matches. The CDR3 has 14 residues.

V usage is TRBV7-3 and J usage is TRBJ2-6, with 9 bases lining up with TRBD1. The CDR3 contains 17 residues. Germline assignment: CDR1 SGHTA and CDR2 FQGTGA. V shed 2 bases, J shed 1 base, and the junction held 3 bases outside the gene matches. The CDR3 DNA follows: TGTGCCAGCAGCTTAGGGACAGGGATTTCTGGGGCCAACGTCCTGACTTTC. Its translation is CASSLGTGISGANVLTF.

Details on this clonotype: Being one base from a much bigger clone, this may be a read error. The chain employs TRBV24-1 and TRBJ1-1; no firm D call. The germline V gene encodes CDR1 KGHDR and CDR2 SFDVKD. This CDR3 contains 12 residues. This CDR3 reads CTTSDLSGEAFF. DNA for the CDR3: TGTACCACCAGTGATTTGTCGGGAGAAGCTTTCTTT.

This clonotype has a count of ten or more. The rearrangement links TRBV27 to TRBJ2-7; 9 positions match TRBD1. The V and J ends lost 5 bases and 2 bases, in that order; junction bases with no gene match: 16. This CDR3 comprises 18 residues. Germline V gene lookup returns CDR1 MNHEY and CDR2 SMNVEV (reference sequence). The CDR3 DNA sequence: TGTGCCAGCAGTCCATCGGGACAGGGACGTCCAAACGCCTACGAGCAGTACTTC. This sequence encodes CASSPSGQGRPNAYEQYF.

This clonotype was picked up many times. One end of the junction does not line up with germline, which may come from a read error. This rearrangement joins TRBV28 to TRBJ1-4; D is uncertain. Germline V gene sequence: CDR1 MDHEN, CDR2 SYDVKM. The CDR3 extends over 13 amino acids. CDR3 in DNA: TGTGCCAGCAGTCTATGGACTGTTGAAAAACTGTTTTTT. This translates into CASSLWTVEKLFF. The variable domain in full, with the rest retrieved from reference TRBV28 and TRBJ1-4, is DVKVTQSSRYLVKRTGEKVFLECVQDMDHENMFWYRQDPGLGLRLIYFSYDVKMKEKGDIPEGYSVSREKKERFSLILESASTNQTSMYLCASSLWTVEKLFFGSGTQLSVL.

This clonotype was recorded many times. CDR3 coding DNA: TGTGCCAGCAGCTTAGGAGGTGACTATGCATACGAGCAGTACTTC. Its translation: CASSLGGDYAYEQYF. The chain uses TRBV11-2 and TRBJ2-7; D is perhaps TRBD2 (5 bases). CDR1 is SGHAT, CDR2 FQNNGV, per germline. The CDR3 covers 15 residues. Trimming removed 1 base from V and 4 bases from J, with 14 bases in between.

This clonotype has at least ten counts. This chain links TRBV18 with TRBJ1-1; no definite D call. V was trimmed by 4 bases and J by 0 bases, leaving 6 bases between them. The CDR3 sequence is 13 residues long. Germline CDR1 and CDR2: KGHSH and LQKENI. The DNA of the CDR3 is TGTGCCAGCTCACAGACCTTGAACACTGAAGCTTTCTTT. Translation: CASSQTLNTEAFF.

The V gene is TRBV7-2, the J gene TRBJ2-3; 9 bases are shared with TRBD2. J was trimmed by 5 bases and V by 8 bases; bases with no gene match: 14. Germline CDR1 and CDR2: SGHTA and FQGNSA. This CDR3 has 16 residues. The DNA of the CDR3 is TGTGCCAGCGGCTGGGGGGGGCGGGGGGGCGTAGATACGCAGTATTTT. As protein: CASGWGGRGGVDTQYF.

In its sample, this clonotype was seen many times. The gene calls are TRBV24-1 and TRBJ2-2; the D gene is possibly TRBD2 (7 bases). Trimming shortened V by 4 bases and J by 0 bases, and 14 bases separated the two germline ends. The length of the CDR3 is 17 residues. From germline, CDR1 is KGHDR and CDR2 SFDVKD. The CDR3 protein is CATSDPGRGPNTGELFF. The CDR3 region has the DNA TGTGCCACCAGTGACCCCGGGCGGGGGCCGAACACCGGGGAGCTGTTTTTT.

This clonotype was counted ten times or more. This chain uses TRBV3-1 with TRBJ2-5; TRBD1 aligns across 8 bases. CDR1 and CDR2 (germline): LGHDT, YNNKEL (reference sequence). Trimming took 4 bases from V and 5 from J; bases not matched to a gene: 12. This CDR3 has 16 amino acids. CDR3 loop: CASSLTGQGSWETQYF. Here the CDR3 DNA reads TGTGCCAGCAGCCTAACAGGACAGGGATCGTGGGAGACCCAGTACTTC.